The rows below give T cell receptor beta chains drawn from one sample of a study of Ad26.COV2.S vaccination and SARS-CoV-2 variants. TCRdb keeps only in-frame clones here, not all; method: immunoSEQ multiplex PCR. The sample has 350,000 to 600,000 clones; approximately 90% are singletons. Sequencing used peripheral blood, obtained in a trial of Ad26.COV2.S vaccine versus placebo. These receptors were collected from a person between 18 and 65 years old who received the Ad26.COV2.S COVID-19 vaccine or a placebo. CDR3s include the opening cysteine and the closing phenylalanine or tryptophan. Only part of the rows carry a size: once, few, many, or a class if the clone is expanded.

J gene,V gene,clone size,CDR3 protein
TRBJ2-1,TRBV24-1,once,CATSDPTRQSSYNEQFF
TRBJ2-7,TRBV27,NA,CASRSGRTANSYEQYF
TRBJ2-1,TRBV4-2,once,CASREQGVGEQFF
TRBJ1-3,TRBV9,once,CASSQDQDFGNTIYF
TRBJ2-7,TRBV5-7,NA,CASIPDRVDEQYF
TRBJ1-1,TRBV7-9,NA,CASSPSGTGKGNTEAFF
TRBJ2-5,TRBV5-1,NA,CASKNVGETQYF
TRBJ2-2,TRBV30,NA,CAWISENTGELFF
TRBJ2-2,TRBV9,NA,CASSVGLAASTGELFF
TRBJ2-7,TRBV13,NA,CASSGQGFSYEQYF
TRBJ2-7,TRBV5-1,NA,CASSPEQGIVTYEQYF
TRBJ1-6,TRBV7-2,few,CASSNPGRGLGSPLHF
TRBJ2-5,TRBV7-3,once,CASSPRGSSETQYF
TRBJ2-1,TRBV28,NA,CASSRFPHNEQFF
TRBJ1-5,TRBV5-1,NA,CASSLGRAGEHQPQHF
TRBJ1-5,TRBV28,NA,CASISDNQPQHF
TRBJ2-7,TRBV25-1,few,CASSSGGSYEQYF
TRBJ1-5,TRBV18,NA,CASSPTGGQPQHF
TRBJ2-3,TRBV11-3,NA,CASSRGQGTDTQYF
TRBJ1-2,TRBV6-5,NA,CASSYSRTHNYGYTF
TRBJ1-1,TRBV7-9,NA,CASSLDPSRPNTEAFF
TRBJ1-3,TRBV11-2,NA,CASSTRQGSTIYF
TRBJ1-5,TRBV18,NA,CASSPTANRNQPQHF
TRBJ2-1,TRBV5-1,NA,CASSLGGTDYTEQFF
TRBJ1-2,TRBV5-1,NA,CASSLARGRVDYGYTF
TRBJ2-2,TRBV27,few,CASSLLGTGELFF
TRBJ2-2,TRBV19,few,CASRLAGELFF
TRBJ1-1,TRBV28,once,CASSLQATGPKEAFF
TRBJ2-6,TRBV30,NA,CAWNYSPRGANVLTF
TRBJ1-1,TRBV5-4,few,CASSLGGVMNTEAFF
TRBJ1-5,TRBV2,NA,CASSEIQADQPQHF
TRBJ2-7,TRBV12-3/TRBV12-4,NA,CASSFFSSYEQYF
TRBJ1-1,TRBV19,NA,CASSGQGRSTEAFF
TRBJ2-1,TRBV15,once,CATSPLAGGYNEQFF
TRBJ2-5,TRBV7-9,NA,CASSLVETQYF
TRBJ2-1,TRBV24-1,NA,CATSDPDSYNEQFF
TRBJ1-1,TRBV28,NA,CASSPRPGTGLGPEAFF
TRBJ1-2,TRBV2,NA,CASSEQTFYGYTF
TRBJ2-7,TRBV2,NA,CASSEGTHYEQYF
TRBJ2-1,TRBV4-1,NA,CASSQLARSNEQFF
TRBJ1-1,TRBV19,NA,CASTRLGYGAFF
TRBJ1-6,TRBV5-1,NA,CASSLYSGAGGNSPLHF
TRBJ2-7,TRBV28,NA,CASSKTSNEQYF
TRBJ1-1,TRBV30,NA,CAWTADRVNTEAFF
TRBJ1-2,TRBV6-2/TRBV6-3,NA,CASSYYGTGAYGYTF